These T cell receptor beta chains were read from a single sample in a study of siplizumab effects on memory and regulatory T cells. Libraries were prepared by immunoSEQ multiplex PCR; TCRdb keeps only in-frame clonotypes and omits some of them. This table has about 48,000 clones, about 88% appearing once. Material for sequencing was naive CD8+ T cells sorted from blood. These receptors were obtained from a human donor in good health. Each CDR3 is given with its conserved first and last residue. The order of the fields is J gene, clone size, D gene, V gene, CDR3 protein, CDR3 DNA. A D gene is named only where the DNA matches it firmly. Part of the rows lack a size; the others show once, few, many or a class for expanded clones.

j_call: TRBJ2-3
clone_size: NA
d_call: NA
v_call: TRBV12-5
cdr3_aa: CASGFAGGGSDPDTQYF
cdr3_nt: TGTGCTAGTGGTTTTGCAGGTGGGGGGAGTGACCCAGATACGCAGTATTTT

j_call: TRBJ2-2
clone_size: few
d_call: NA
v_call: TRBV7-9
cdr3_aa: CASSQGSGELFF
cdr3_nt: TGTGCCAGCAGCCAGGGCAGCGGGGAGCTGTTTTTT

j_call: TRBJ1-1
clone_size: NA
d_call: NA
v_call: TRBV19
cdr3_aa: CASSIPPNTEAFF
cdr3_nt: TGTGCCAGTAGTATTCCACCGAACACTGAAGCTTTCTTT

j_call: TRBJ2-7
clone_size: NA
d_call: NA
v_call: TRBV7-8
cdr3_aa: CASSDIGTYYEQYF
cdr3_nt: TGTGCCAGCAGCGACATCGGGACTTACTACGAGCAGTACTTC

j_call: TRBJ1-5
clone_size: NA
d_call: NA
v_call: TRBV29-1
cdr3_aa: CSVDRGIRQPQHF
cdr3_nt: TGCAGCGTTGATAGGGGGATCCGTCAGCCCCAGCATTTT

j_call: TRBJ2-7
clone_size: few
d_call: TRBD1
v_call: TRBV10-2
cdr3_aa: CASGTTGEATYEQYF
cdr3_nt: TGCGCCAGCGGAACGACAGGGGAAGCAACCTACGAGCAGTACTTC

j_call: TRBJ1-1
clone_size: NA
d_call: NA
v_call: TRBV6-6
cdr3_aa: CASSYRSHGEAFF
cdr3_nt: TGTGCCAGCAGTTACAGATCCCACGGGGAAGCTTTCTTT

j_call: TRBJ1-6
clone_size: NA
d_call: NA
v_call: TRBV6-1
cdr3_aa: CASSATKGSYNSPLHF
cdr3_nt: TGTGCCAGCAGTGCGACTAAGGGCTCCTATAATTCACCCCTCCACTTT

j_call: TRBJ1-1
clone_size: once
d_call: NA
v_call: TRBV7-2
cdr3_aa: CASSLWQGIEAFF
cdr3_nt: TGTGCCAGCAGCTTATGGCAGGGTATTGAAGCTTTCTTT

j_call: TRBJ2-2
clone_size: NA
d_call: TRBD1
v_call: TRBV2
cdr3_aa: CASDREMAGELFF
cdr3_nt: TGTGCCAGCGACAGGGAGATGGCCGGGGAGCTGTTTTTT

j_call: TRBJ2-5
clone_size: NA
d_call: NA
v_call: TRBV7-9
cdr3_aa: CASSFRKGTQETQYF
cdr3_nt: TGTGCCAGCAGCTTTAGGAAGGGGACCCAAGAGACCCAGTACTTC

j_call: TRBJ2-7
clone_size: NA
d_call: NA
v_call: TRBV6-4
cdr3_aa: CASSDSRVMRVRREQYF
cdr3_nt: TGTGCCAGCAGTGACTCCCGAGTCATGCGGGTGAGGCGGGAGCAGTACTTC

j_call: TRBJ1-2
clone_size: NA
d_call: NA
v_call: TRBV2
cdr3_aa: CASSEGGTPNYGYTF
cdr3_nt: TGTGCCAGCAGTGAGGGGGGAACTCCTAACTATGGCTACACCTTC

j_call: TRBJ1-1
clone_size: NA
d_call: NA
v_call: TRBV5-6
cdr3_aa: CASSLSGSKTEAFF
cdr3_nt: TGTGCCAGCAGCTTGTCAGGAAGTAAAACTGAAGCTTTCTTT

j_call: TRBJ1-1
clone_size: once
d_call: NA
v_call: TRBV29-1
cdr3_aa: CSVEGATTNTEAFF
cdr3_nt: TGCAGCGTTGAGGGGGCGACAACGAACACTGAAGCTTTCTTT

j_call: TRBJ1-5
clone_size: NA
d_call: TRBD1
v_call: TRBV19
cdr3_aa: CASSIGQGYNQPQHF
cdr3_nt: TGTGCCAGTAGTATAGGACAGGGGTACAATCAGCCCCAGCATTTT

j_call: TRBJ2-7
clone_size: NA
d_call: TRBD1
v_call: TRBV7-9
cdr3_aa: CASSWDRVPYEQYF
cdr3_nt: TGTGCCAGCAGCTGGGACAGGGTTCCCTACGAGCAGTACTTC

j_call: TRBJ1-2
clone_size: NA
d_call: NA
v_call: TRBV6-5
cdr3_aa: CASSSGAGYGYTF
cdr3_nt: TGTGCCAGCAGTTCCGGGGCGGGCTATGGCTACACCTTC

j_call: TRBJ2-7
clone_size: NA
d_call: TRBD2
v_call: TRBV7-8
cdr3_aa: CASSSLIAGNYEQYF
cdr3_nt: TGTGCCAGCAGCTCCCTAATAGCGGGGAACTACGAGCAGTACTTC

j_call: TRBJ1-5
clone_size: NA
d_call: TRBD1
v_call: TRBV19
cdr3_aa: CASRWGQGINQPQHF
cdr3_nt: TGTGCCAGTAGGTGGGGACAGGGGATCAATCAGCCCCAGCATTTT

j_call: TRBJ2-3
clone_size: NA
d_call: TRBD1
v_call: TRBV6-1
cdr3_aa: CASMGTGSTDTQYF
cdr3_nt: TGTGCCAGCATGGGGACAGGGAGCACAGATACGCAGTATTTT

j_call: TRBJ1-1
clone_size: NA
d_call: NA
v_call: TRBV19
cdr3_aa: CASSIVAVTEAFF
cdr3_nt: TGTGCCAGTAGTATCGTGGCGGTGACTGAAGCTTTCTTT

j_call: TRBJ2-5
clone_size: NA
d_call: TRBD1
v_call: TRBV6-5
cdr3_aa: CASSYPVTGEGETQYF
cdr3_nt: TGTGCCAGCAGTTACCCCGTTACAGGGGAAGGGGAGACCCAGTACTTC

j_call: TRBJ1-6
clone_size: NA
d_call: TRBD1
v_call: TRBV5-6
cdr3_aa: CASSGQGGNSPLHF
cdr3_nt: TGTGCCAGCAGCGGACAGGGGGGCAATTCACCCCTCCACTTT

j_call: TRBJ2-7
clone_size: NA
d_call: NA
v_call: TRBV7-9
cdr3_aa: CASKHIKSYEQYF
cdr3_nt: TGTGCCAGCAAACACATTAAATCCTACGAGCAGTACTTC

j_call: TRBJ2-3
clone_size: NA
d_call: NA
v_call: TRBV9
cdr3_aa: CASSVEGGQLTDTQYF
cdr3_nt: TGTGCCAGCAGCGTAGAGGGGGGACAACTCACAGATACGCAGTATTTT

j_call: TRBJ2-5
clone_size: NA
d_call: NA
v_call: TRBV6-1
cdr3_aa: CASSEEWGAMIGETQYF
cdr3_nt: TGTGCCAGCAGTGAAGAGTGGGGAGCAATGATAGGCGAGACCCAGTACTTC

j_call: TRBJ2-1
clone_size: NA
d_call: TRBD2
v_call: TRBV25-1
cdr3_aa: CASSEERGMTGNEQFF
cdr3_nt: TGTGCCAGCAGTGAGGAGCGGGGGATGACGGGCAATGAGCAGTTCTTC

j_call: TRBJ1-2
clone_size: few
d_call: NA
v_call: TRBV29-1
cdr3_aa: CSVQSTLWGSGYTF
cdr3_nt: TGCAGCGTTCAATCGACCCTCTGGGGCTCTGGCTACACCTTC

j_call: TRBJ1-1
clone_size: NA
d_call: NA
v_call: TRBV7-2
cdr3_aa: CASSLELWANTEAFF
cdr3_nt: TGTGCCAGCAGCTTAGAGTTGTGGGCTAACACTGAAGCTTTCTTT

j_call: TRBJ2-7
clone_size: NA
d_call: NA
v_call: TRBV5-1
cdr3_aa: CASSLTGAYEQYF
cdr3_nt: TGCGCCAGCAGCTTGACCGGTGCCTACGAGCAGTACTTC

j_call: TRBJ2-3
clone_size: NA
d_call: NA
v_call: TRBV7-2
cdr3_aa: CASSLVRTDTQYF
cdr3_nt: TGTGCCAGCAGCTTAGTCCGGACAGATACGCAGTATTTT

j_call: TRBJ2-7
clone_size: NA
d_call: TRBD1
v_call: TRBV6-5
cdr3_aa: CASSYSGDSPPEQYF
cdr3_nt: TGTGCCAGCAGTTACTCGGGGGACAGCCCTCCTGAGCAGTACTTC

j_call: TRBJ2-2
clone_size: NA
d_call: TRBD1
v_call: TRBV4-1
cdr3_aa: CASSPTGGSGELFF
cdr3_nt: TGCGCCAGCAGCCCGACAGGGGGGTCCGGGGAGCTGTTTTTT

j_call: TRBJ2-7
clone_size: NA
d_call: NA
v_call: TRBV5-4
cdr3_aa: CASSLLGPHEQYF
cdr3_nt: TGTGCCAGCAGCTTATTAGGGCCCCACGAGCAGTACTTC

j_call: TRBJ2-7
clone_size: NA
d_call: TRBD2
v_call: TRBV5-1
cdr3_aa: CASSLAGGAYEQYF
cdr3_nt: TGCGCCAGCAGCTTGGCCGGGGGGGCCTACGAGCAGTACTTC

j_call: TRBJ1-1
clone_size: NA
d_call: NA
v_call: TRBV7-9
cdr3_aa: CASSRQNTEAFF
cdr3_nt: TGTGCCAGCAGTCGACAGAACACTGAAGCTTTCTTT

j_call: TRBJ2-1
clone_size: NA
d_call: TRBD1
v_call: TRBV4-1
cdr3_aa: CASRPSPGGDYNEQFF
cdr3_nt: TGCGCCAGCAGACCAAGTCCAGGGGGCGATTACAATGAGCAGTTCTTC

j_call: TRBJ1-1
clone_size: NA
d_call: TRBD1
v_call: TRBV2
cdr3_aa: CASSEGRGTEAFF
cdr3_nt: TGTGCCAGCAGTGAGGGCAGGGGGACTGAAGCTTTCTTT

j_call: TRBJ1-1
clone_size: NA
d_call: NA
v_call: TRBV5-6
cdr3_aa: CASTRTLMGTEAFF
cdr3_nt: TGTGCCAGCACCAGGACTCTTATGGGCACTGAAGCTTTCTTT

j_call: TRBJ1-1
clone_size: NA
d_call: TRBD1
v_call: TRBV7-8
cdr3_aa: CASSLEDRFETEAFF
cdr3_nt: TGTGCCAGCAGCTTAGAGGACAGGTTTGAGACTGAAGCTTTCTTT